These 19 T cell receptor beta chains were sequenced from one sample in a study of shared clonotypes between healthy human individuals. TCRdb keeps only in-frame clones here, not all; method: immunoSEQ multiplex PCR. This table holds about 2.4 million clones, more than 90% found once. The sample was naive CD4+ T cells sorted from blood. Subset of the sample: CD45RA+ positively selected. Every receptor here comes from a man between 18 and 35 years old in good health.

This clone has just a few counts. V usage is TRBV18 and J usage is TRBJ1-2, with 7 positions matching TRBD1. V was clipped by 6 bases and J by 4 bases; unmatched bases: 2. In germline, CDR1 is KGHSH, CDR2 LQKENI. The CDR3 runs 12 residues. CDR3 sequence: CASSRDSYGYTF. The CDR3, as DNA: TGTGCCAGCTCTAGGGACAGCTATGGCTACACCTTC.

Points on this clone: This CDR3 is also generated by other DNA sequences in the sample. The CDR3 bases are TGCGCCAGCAGCTGGGGTAGGGGGCCTCAAGAGACCCAGTACTTC. Encoded protein: CASSWGRGPQETQYF. The V and J genes are TRBV5-1 and TRBJ2-5; 7 nucleotides line up with TRBD1. Germline CDR1 reads SGHRS; CDR2 reads YFSETQ. V trimming: 3 bases; J trimming: 2 bases; junction bases outside the gene matches: 7. This CDR3 spans 15 amino acids.

This chain connects TRBV30 to TRBJ1-2, with 11 bases fitting TRBD1. This CDR3 region has 15 residues. V was pared by 1 base and J by 9 bases, with 10 bases of the junction left unmatched. Germline CDR1 and CDR2: GTSNPN and SVGIG (reference sequence). The CDR3 nucleotides are TGTGCCTGGAGTGAGTTTTCCGGGACAGGGGGTAGCTACACCTTC. This sequence encodes CAWSEFSGTGGSYTF.

To note about this clone: Other DNA variants within this sample encode the same CDR3. J is TRBJ2-7 and V is TRBV6-5, with 9 bases matching TRBD1. The CDR3 has 15 residues. Germline V gives CDR1 MNHEY, CDR2 SVGAGI. Germline trimming cut 2 bases from V and 0 bases from J; bases unmatched to any gene: 2. The CDR3: CASSYQTGGSYEQYF. In DNA form, the CDR3 reads TGTGCCAGCAGTTACCAGACAGGGGGCTCCTACGAGCAGTACTTC.

The chain carries TRBV30 and TRBJ1-1; 10 bases fit TRBD1. The trim removed 3 bases at V and 6 bases at J, leaving 10 bases unmatched. The germline CDR1 and CDR2 sequences are GTSNPN and SVGIG (reference sequence). This CDR3 spans 15 amino acids. DNA of the CDR3: TGTGCCTGGAGCCGGACAGGGGGATTTAGGGCTGAAGCTTTCTTT. Protein product: CAWSRTGGFRAEAFF.

This CDR3 reads CAIRPREGLYEQFF. CDR3 in DNA: TGTGCCATCCGGCCCCGGGAGGGCCTCTATGAGCAGTTCTTC. The chain is built from TRBV10-3 and TRBJ2-1; 8 bases match TRBD2. Unmatched junction bases numbered 11, after V lost 8 bases and J lost 8 bases. The CDR3 sequence is 14 residues long. CDR1 is ENHRY and CDR2 is SYGVKD in the germline V gene.

The sample holds one count of this clone. CDR3 nucleotides: TGTGCCAGCAGTGAAGCGTTGGGAACCGAGCAGTACTTC. Residues: CASSEALGTEQYF. This sequence joins TRBV6-1 and TRBJ2-7; unclear D gene. The germline gives CDR1 MNHNS, CDR2 SASEGT. V was cut by 0 bases and J by 6 bases, with 9 bases left in between. The CDR3 covers 13 residues.

The V and J genes are TRBV7-8 and TRBJ1-4; D is undetermined. Trimming left V 2 bases short and J 7 bases short, with 14 bases between. Per germline, CDR1 SGHVS and CDR2 FQNEAQ. The CDR3 covers 15 residues. The CDR3 sequence is CASSLTGRSLEKLFF. In DNA form, the CDR3 reads TGTGCCAGCAGCTTAACCGGACGGAGCCTTGAAAAACTGTTTTTT.

J is TRBJ2-2 and V is TRBV10-3; D gene ambiguous. CDR3 length equals 12 residues. The germline V gene encodes CDR1 ENHRY and CDR2 SYGVKD. Trimming pared 10 bases from V and 4 bases from J, leaving 10 bases between. CDR3 sequence reads: CATQRGTGELFF. The CDR3 DNA follows: TGTGCCACACAAAGAGGCACCGGGGAGCTGTTTTTT.

The CDR3 DNA sequence: TGTGCCAGTAGTATTAGTGTGGGCAGCGGTAATGGCTACACCTTC. Translation: CASSISVGSGNGYTF. The chain is built from TRBV19 and TRBJ1-2; D gene ambiguous. Per germline, CDR1 LNHDA and CDR2 SQIVND (reference sequence). V was pared by 3 bases and J by 6 bases, with 17 bases between. CDR3 length equals 15 residues.

This sequence joins TRBV2 and TRBJ2-7; 7 bases are shared with TRBD2. The CDR3 sequence is 13 residues long. From germline, CDR1 is SNHLY and CDR2 FYNNEI. V shed 7 bases and J 7 bases; nucleotides not matched to a gene: 10. CDR3 DNA: TGTGCCAGCACCCTGCTGGGGGGGGAAGAGCAGTACTTC. It specifies CASTLLGGEEQYF.

The chain couples TRBV5-4 to TRBJ2-5; D is undetermined. The CDR3 is 13 amino acids. The germline V and J ends were trimmed by 4 bases and 4 bases, with 11 bases remaining between them. Germline-derived CDR1 and CDR2 are SGHNT and YYREEE (reference sequence). CDR3 sequence reads: CASSLYGVETQYF. CDR3 in DNA: TGTGCCAGCAGCCTCTATGGGGTAGAGACCCAGTACTTC.

The rearrangement links TRBV19 to TRBJ1-1, with TRBD1 as a possible D gene (6 bases). CDR3 size: 15 residues. Per the germline V gene, CDR1 is LNHDA and CDR2 is SQIVND (reference sequence). The germline V and J ends were trimmed by 2 bases and 4 bases, with 14 bases remaining between them. The CDR3 DNA is TGTGCCAGTAGTATACTGACAGGTTGGGGCACTGAAGCTTTCTTT. It yields the protein CASSILTGWGTEAFF. Variable domain in full (rest from reference TRBV19 and TRBJ1-1): DGGITQSPKYLFRKEGQNVTLSCEQNLNHDAMYWYRQDPGQGLRLIYYSQIVNDFQKGDIAEGYSVSREKKESFPLTVTSAQKNPTAFYLCASSILTGWGTEAFFGQGTRLTVV.

This chain's CDR3 is CASSRGGGYTF. CDR3 DNA sequence: TGTGCCAGCAGTCGGGGAGGTGGCTACACCTTC. The chain uses TRBV6-1 and TRBJ1-2; D call uncertain. The germline gives CDR1 MNHNS, CDR2 SASEGT. This CDR3 spans 11 amino acids. Trimming cost V 5 bases and J 7 bases, with 8 bases left between them.

V gene TRBV7-2 combines with J gene TRBJ1-1; D is unresolved. This CDR3 comprises 15 residues. Germline CDR1 is SGHTA and CDR2 is FQGNSA. V dropped 1 base and J dropped 1 base, with 10 bases sitting between them. This chain's CDR3 is CASSLEPARNTEAFF. The DNA for the CDR3 is TGTGCCAGCAGCTTAGAGCCAGCGAGGAACACTGAAGCTTTCTTT.

This chain connects TRBV29-1 to TRBJ1-2; D might be TRBD1 (5 bases). CDR3 length: 15 amino acids. The V gene's germline CDR1 is SQVTM and CDR2 ANQGSEA. Trimming left V 5 bases short and J 1 base short, with 17 bases between. In DNA, the CDR3 is TGCAGCGTTTACGGGACCCCAACCCATAACTATGGCTACACCTTC. Translated: CSVYGTPTHNYGYTF.

This chain connects TRBV5-1 to TRBJ2-2, with 8 bases lining up with TRBD1. This CDR3 region has 15 residues. V lost 4 bases and J lost 4; bases outside the gene matches: 6. Germline loops: CDR1 SGHRS, CDR2 YFSETQ. The CDR3 DNA reads TGCGCCAGCAGCCCGGACAGGGCGGCCACCGGGGAGCTGTTTTTT. Amino acids: CASSPDRAATGELFF. The variable domain in full, completed from reference TRBV5-1 and TRBJ2-2, reads KAGVTQTPRYLIKTRGQQVTLSCSPISGHRSVSWYQQTPGQGLQFLFEYFSETQRNKGNFPGRFSGRQFSNSRSEMNVSTLELGDSALYLCASSPDRAATGELFFGEGSRLTVL.

V gene TRBV18 combines with J gene TRBJ2-4; either TRBD1 or TRBD2 may supply D (5 bases each). The V and J ends lost 3 bases and 1 base respectively, with 19 bases between them. The CDR3 is made up of 18 amino acids. Germline lookup yields CDR1 KGHSH and CDR2 LQKENI. The CDR3 spells CASSPLSGTGFAKNIQYF. In DNA form, the CDR3 reads TGTGCCAGCTCACCGCTAAGCGGAACAGGATTCGCCAAAAACATTCAGTACTTC.

This clone came up a few times. V gene TRBV19 combines with J gene TRBJ2-2; 7 bases are a match to TRBD2. Germline values: CDR1 LNHDA, CDR2 SQIVND (reference sequence). Germline trimming cut 2 bases from V and 5 bases from J; bases unmatched to any gene: 2. CDR3 size: 14 residues. The CDR3 DNA reads as TGTGCCAGTAGTATACGGGGGGAAACCGGGGAGCTGTTTTTT. The encoded protein is CASSIRGETGELFF.